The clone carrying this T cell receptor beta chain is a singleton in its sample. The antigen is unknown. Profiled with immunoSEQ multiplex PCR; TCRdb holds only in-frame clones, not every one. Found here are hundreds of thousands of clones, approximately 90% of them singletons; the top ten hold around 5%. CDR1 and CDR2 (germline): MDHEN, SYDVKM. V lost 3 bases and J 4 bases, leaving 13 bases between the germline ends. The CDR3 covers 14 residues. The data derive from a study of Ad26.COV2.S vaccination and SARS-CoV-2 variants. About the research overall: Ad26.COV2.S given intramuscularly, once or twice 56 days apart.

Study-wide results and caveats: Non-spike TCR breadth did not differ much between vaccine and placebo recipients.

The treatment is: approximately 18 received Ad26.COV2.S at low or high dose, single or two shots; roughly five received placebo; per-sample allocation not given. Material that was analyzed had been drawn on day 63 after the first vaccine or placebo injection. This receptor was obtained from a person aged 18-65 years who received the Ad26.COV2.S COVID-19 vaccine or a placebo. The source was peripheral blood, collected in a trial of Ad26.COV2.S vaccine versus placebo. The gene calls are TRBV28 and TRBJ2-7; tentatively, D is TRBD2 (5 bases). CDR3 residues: CASSLESGKYEQYF. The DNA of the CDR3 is TGTGCCAGCAGTTTGGAGTCCGGGAAATACGAGCAGTACTTC. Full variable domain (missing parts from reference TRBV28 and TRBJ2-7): DVKVTQSSRYLVKRTGEKVFLECVQDMDHENMFWYRQDPGLGLRLIYFSYDVKMKEKGDIPEGYSVSREKKERFSLILESASTNQTSMYLCASSLESGKYEQYFGPGTRLTVT.